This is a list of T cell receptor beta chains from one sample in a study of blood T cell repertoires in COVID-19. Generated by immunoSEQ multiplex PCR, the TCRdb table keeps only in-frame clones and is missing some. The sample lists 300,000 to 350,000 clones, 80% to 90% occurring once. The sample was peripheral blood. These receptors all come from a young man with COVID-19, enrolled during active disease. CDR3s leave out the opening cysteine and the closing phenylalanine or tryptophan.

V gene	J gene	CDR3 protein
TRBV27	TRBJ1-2	ASLERAGGVSNYGYT
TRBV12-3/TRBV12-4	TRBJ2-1	ASAGGPWNEQF
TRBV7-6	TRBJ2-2	ASSSARGTGELF
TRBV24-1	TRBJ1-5	ATAAGGQPQH
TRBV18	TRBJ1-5	ASSPFNRNSNQPQH
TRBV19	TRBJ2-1	ASSSLSRNEQF
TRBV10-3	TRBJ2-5	AISDWGSGETQY
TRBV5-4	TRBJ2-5	ASSPGTGVEETQY
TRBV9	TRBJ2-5	ASSARNQLPQETQY
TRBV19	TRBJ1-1	ASSSGTGMNTEAF
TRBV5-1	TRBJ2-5	ASSLELAGVETQY
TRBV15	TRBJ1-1	ATSRGTGFEAF